Below are 8 T cell receptor beta chains sequenced from a single sample in a study of beta chain features in type 1 diabetes. Every bit of the isolated RNA underwent reverse transcription, so sequencing read expressed TCRB transcripts. The method was immunoSEQ multiplex PCR; TCRdb's version includes in-frame clones alone and lacks a portion of them. The sample shows roughly 450,000 clones, about an eighth of them seen only once. Sequencing was performed on naive CD4+ T cells from blood. Receptors were obtained from a woman aged 18 to 35 in good health.

On this clone itself: The same CDR3 arises from other DNA sequences in this sample as well. The chain joins TRBV7-9 to TRBJ1-1; TRBD1 matches at 9 bases. V trimming: 5 bases; J trimming: 4 bases; junction bases outside the gene matches: 5. The CDR3 spans 14 residues. Germline loops: CDR1 SEHNR, CDR2 FQNEAQ (reference sequence). Here the CDR3 reads CASSLGQGSTEAFF. CDR3 coding DNA: TGTGCCAGCAGCCTCGGACAGGGGAGCACTGAAGCTTTCTTT.

V usage is TRBV29-1 and J usage is TRBJ2-1; D gene uncertain. The CDR3 has 12 residues. V was clipped by 4 bases and J by 8 bases, with 12 bases between them. CDR1 and CDR2 from the germline V gene are SQVTM and ANQGSEA. The DNA of the CDR3 is TGCAGCGTTGTGGGGAAGGTCGATGAGCAGTTCTTC. Protein: CSVVGKVDEQFF.

V and J are TRBV30 and TRBJ1-2, with unresolved D. Germline V CDR1 and CDR2: GTSNPN, SVGIG (reference sequence). Trimming stripped 0 bases from V and 8 bases from J, with 7 bases between. The length of the CDR3 is 11 residues. The CDR3 loop reads CAWSVQAGYTF. CDR3 bases: TGTGCCTGGAGTGTACAAGCGGGCTACACCTTC.

This clone was seen a handful of times. The gene calls are TRBV7-9 and TRBJ2-6, with D possibly matching TRBD2 (5 bases). The CDR3 contains 16 residues. Trimming pared 1 base from V and 1 base from J, leaving 8 bases between. The germline V gene encodes CDR1 SEHNR and CDR2 FQNEAQ (reference sequence). The CDR3 is CASSLDSGSGANVLTF. The CDR3 bases are TGTGCCAGCAGCTTAGATTCGGGGTCTGGGGCCAACGTCCTGACTTTC.

In this sample, this clone turned up a few times. The J gene is TRBJ2-3, the V gene TRBV30; 9 nucleotides match TRBD1. V shed 3 bases and J 5 bases; nucleotides not matched to a gene: 6. The CDR3 runs 14 residues. Germline V CDR1 and CDR2: GTSNPN, SVGIG (reference sequence). The CDR3 sequence is CAWRGTGKGDTQYF. In nucleotides, the CDR3 is TGTGCCTGGAGAGGGACAGGGAAGGGAGATACGCAGTATTTT.

This clone was counted only a few times. This sequence joins TRBV30 and TRBJ1-2; D unresolved. The CDR3 is 12 residues long. The V and J ends lost 2 bases and 1 base respectively, with 5 bases between them. CDR1 and CDR2 from the germline V gene are GTSNPN and SVGIG (reference sequence). The CDR3 DNA sequence: TGTGCCTGGAGTATTAGTAACTATGGCTACACCTTC. It translates to CAWSISNYGYTF.

This clone has a handful of counts. The chain has TRBV13 and TRBJ2-7; 8 bases agree with TRBD1. CDR3 length: 14 residues. CDR1 and CDR2 (germline): PRHDT, FYEKMQ (reference sequence). After removal of 5 bases from V and 3 bases from J, the junction contained 6 bases not matched to a gene. CDR3 protein: CASSGRTGNYEQYF. The CDR3 DNA is TGTGCCAGCAGCGGACGGACAGGGAACTACGAGCAGTACTTC.

This clone has only a few counts. The chain has TRBV18 and TRBJ2-5; possibly TRBD1 or TRBD2 for D (7 bases each). Per germline, CDR1 KGHSH and CDR2 LQKENI. Trimming removed 6 bases at V and 2 bases at J, with 16 bases between. The CDR3 extends over 15 amino acids. The CDR3 DNA is TGTGCCAGCTCTCCGGGGGGACAGAGACAAGAGACCCAGTACTTC. It yields the protein CASSPGGQRQETQYF.